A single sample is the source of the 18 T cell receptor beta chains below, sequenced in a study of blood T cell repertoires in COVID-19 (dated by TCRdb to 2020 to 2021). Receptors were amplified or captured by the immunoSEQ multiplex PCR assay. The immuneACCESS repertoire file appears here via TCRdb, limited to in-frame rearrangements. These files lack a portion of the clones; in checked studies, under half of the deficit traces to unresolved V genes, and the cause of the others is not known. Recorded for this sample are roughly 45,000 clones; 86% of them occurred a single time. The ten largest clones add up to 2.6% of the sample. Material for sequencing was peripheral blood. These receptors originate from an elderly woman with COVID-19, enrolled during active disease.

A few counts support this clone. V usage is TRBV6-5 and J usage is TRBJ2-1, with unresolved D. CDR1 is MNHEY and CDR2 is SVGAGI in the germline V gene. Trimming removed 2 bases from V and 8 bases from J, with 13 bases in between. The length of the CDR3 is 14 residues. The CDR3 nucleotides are TGTGCCAGCAGTTACCAATTGCGTGTGGATGAGCAGTTCTTC. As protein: CASSYQLRVDEQFF.

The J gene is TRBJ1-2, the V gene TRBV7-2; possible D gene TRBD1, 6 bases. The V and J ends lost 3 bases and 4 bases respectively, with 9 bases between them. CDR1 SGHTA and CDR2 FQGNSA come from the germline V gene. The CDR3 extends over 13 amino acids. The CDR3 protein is CASSLGAGYGYTF. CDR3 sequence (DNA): TGTGCCAGCAGCTTGGGGGCGGGCTATGGCTACACCTTC.

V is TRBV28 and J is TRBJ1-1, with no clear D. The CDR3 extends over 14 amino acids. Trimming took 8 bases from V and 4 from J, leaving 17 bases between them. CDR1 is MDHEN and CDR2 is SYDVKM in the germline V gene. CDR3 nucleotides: TGTGCCAGCGTTGGGAGCGGAGGGAGCACTGAAGCTTTCTTT. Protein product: CASVGSGGSTEAFF.

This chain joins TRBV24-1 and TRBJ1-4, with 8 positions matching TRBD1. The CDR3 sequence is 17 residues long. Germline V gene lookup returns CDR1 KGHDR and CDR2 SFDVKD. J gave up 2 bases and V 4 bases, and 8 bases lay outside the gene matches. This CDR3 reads CATSEPDRGNTNEKLFF. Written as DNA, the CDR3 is TGTGCCACCAGTGAACCTGACAGGGGAAATACTAATGAAAAACTGTTTTTT.

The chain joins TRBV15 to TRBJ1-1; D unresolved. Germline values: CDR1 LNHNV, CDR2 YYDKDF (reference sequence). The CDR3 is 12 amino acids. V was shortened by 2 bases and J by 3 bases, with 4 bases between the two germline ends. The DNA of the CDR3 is TGTGCCACCAGCAGACTTCACACTGAAGCTTTCTTT. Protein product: CATSRLHTEAFF. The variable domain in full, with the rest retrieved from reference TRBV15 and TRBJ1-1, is DAMVIQNPRYQVTQFGKPVTLSCSQTLNHNVMYWYQQKSSQAPKLLFHYYDKDFNNEADTPDNFQSRRPNTSFCFLDIRSPGLGDTAMYLCATSRLHTEAFFGQGTRLTVV.

CDR3 sequence (DNA): TGTGCCAGCAGTTACTCGAGGGAGAAAAAGACCCAGTACTTC. As protein: CASSYSREKKTQYF. This chain links TRBV6-6 with TRBJ2-5, with D possibly matching TRBD2 (5 bases). Trimming stripped 0 bases from V and 6 bases from J, with 11 bases between. CDR3 length: 14 residues. Germline loops: CDR1 MNHNY, CDR2 SVGAGI (reference sequence).

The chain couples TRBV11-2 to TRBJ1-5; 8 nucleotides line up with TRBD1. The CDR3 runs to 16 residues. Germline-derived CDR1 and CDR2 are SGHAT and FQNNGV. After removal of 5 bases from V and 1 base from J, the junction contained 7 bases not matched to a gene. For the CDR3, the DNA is TGTGCCAGCAGCCCACAGGGGGGAATAAGCAATCAGCCCCAGCATTTT. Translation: CASSPQGGISNQPQHF.

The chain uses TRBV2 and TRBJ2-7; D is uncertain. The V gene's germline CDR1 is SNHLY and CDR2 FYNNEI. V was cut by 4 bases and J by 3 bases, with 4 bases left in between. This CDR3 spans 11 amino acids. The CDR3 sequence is CASSAHYEQYF. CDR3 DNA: TGTGCCAGCAGTGCCCACTACGAGCAGTACTTC.

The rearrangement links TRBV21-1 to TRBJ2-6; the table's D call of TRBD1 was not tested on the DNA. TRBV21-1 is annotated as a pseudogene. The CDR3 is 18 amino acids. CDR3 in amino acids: CASSSPPGQGCGANVLTF. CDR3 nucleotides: TGTGCCAGCAGTTCTCCTCCGGGACAGGGGTGTGGGGCCAACGTCCTGACTTTC.

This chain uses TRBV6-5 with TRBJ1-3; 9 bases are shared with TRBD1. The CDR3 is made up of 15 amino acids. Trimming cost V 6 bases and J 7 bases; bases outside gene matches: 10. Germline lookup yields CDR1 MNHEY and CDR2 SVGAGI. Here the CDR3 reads CASRTLGQGGNTIYF. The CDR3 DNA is TGTGCCAGCAGGACCCTGGGACAGGGTGGGAACACCATATATTTT.

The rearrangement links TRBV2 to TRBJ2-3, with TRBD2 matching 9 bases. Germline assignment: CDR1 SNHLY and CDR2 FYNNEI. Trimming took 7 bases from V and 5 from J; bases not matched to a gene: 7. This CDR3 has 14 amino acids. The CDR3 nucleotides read TGTGCCAGCACTAGCGGGACATGGGGAGATACGCAGTATTTT. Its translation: CASTSGTWGDTQYF.

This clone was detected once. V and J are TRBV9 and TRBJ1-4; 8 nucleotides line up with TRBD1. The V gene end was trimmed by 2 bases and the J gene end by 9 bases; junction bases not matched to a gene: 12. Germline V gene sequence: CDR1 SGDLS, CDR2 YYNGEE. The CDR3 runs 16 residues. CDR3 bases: TGTGCCAGCAGCGTGACCGGGACAGGTATCATCAAAAAACTGTTTTTT. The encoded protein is CASSVTGTGIIKKLFF. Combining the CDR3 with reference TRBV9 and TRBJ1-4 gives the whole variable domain DSGVTQTPKHLITATGQRVTLRCSPRSGDLSVYWYQQSLDQGLQFLIQYYNGEERAKGNILERFSAQQFPDLHSELNLSSLELGDSALYFCASSVTGTGIIKKLFFGSGTQLSVL.

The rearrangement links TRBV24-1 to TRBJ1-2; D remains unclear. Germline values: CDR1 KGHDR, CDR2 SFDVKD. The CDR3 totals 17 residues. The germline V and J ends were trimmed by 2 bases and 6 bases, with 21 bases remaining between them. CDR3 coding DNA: TGTGCCACCAGTGATTCCATCGCTAAATCGGGAAATAATGGCTACACCTTC. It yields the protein CATSDSIAKSGNNGYTF.

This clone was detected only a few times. CDR3 nucleotides: TGCGCCAGCAGTGTTTACCCTCTTCCGGGGGAGCAGTACTTC. Translating gives CASSVYPLPGEQYF. The chain has TRBV10-2 and TRBJ2-7, with D possibly being TRBD2 (5 bases). The V and J ends lost 4 bases and 7 bases respectively, with 17 bases between them. There are 14 residues in the CDR3. The V gene's germline CDR1 is WSHSY and CDR2 SAAADI.

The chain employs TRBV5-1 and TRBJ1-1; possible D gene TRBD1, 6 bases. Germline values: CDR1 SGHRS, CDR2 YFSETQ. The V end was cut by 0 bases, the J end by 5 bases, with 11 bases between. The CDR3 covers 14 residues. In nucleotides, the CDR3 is TGCGCCAGCAGCTTGGAATCCAGGGGAACTGAAGCTTTCTTT. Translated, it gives CASSLESRGTEAFF.

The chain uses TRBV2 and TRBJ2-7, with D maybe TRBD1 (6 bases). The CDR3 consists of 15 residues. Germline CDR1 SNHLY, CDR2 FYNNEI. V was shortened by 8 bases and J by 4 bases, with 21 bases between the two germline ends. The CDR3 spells CASREGRQGRYEQYF. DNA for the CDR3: TGTGCCAGCCGCGAAGGTCGCCAGGGGAGATACGAGCAGTACTTC.

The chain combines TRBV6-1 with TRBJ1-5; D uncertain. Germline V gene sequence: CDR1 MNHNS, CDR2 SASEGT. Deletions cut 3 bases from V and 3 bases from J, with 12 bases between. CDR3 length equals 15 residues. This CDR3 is CASSEILTPNQPQHF. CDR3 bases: TGTGCCAGCAGTGAGATTCTGACACCCAATCAGCCCCAGCATTTT.

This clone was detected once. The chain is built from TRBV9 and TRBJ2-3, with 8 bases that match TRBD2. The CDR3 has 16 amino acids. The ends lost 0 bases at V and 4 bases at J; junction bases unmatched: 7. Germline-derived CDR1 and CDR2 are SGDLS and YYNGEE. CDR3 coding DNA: TGTGCCAGCAGCGTAGGAGGAGCGGGAGTGGCAGATACGCAGTATTTT. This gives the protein CASSVGGAGVADTQYF.